A single sample gave rise to the 11 T cell receptor beta chains below, sequenced in a study of PD-L1 blockade in urothelial cancer. Noted time point: pretreatment peripheral blood. The data were produced by immunoSEQ multiplex PCR, yet TCRdb's version contains in-frame clones alone and is incomplete. Of about 39,000 clones in the sample, approximately 90% were seen once. The sequencing used PBMCs, collected around atezolizumab (anti-PD-L1) treatment. The receptor source for this set is a woman aged 60-75 years with urothelial cancer.

The rearrangement uses TRBV5-8 and TRBJ1-2, with 10 bases fitting TRBD1. Germline V gives CDR1 SGHTS, CDR2 YDEGEE. This CDR3 contains 14 residues. V was pared by 9 bases and J by 4 bases, with 9 bases of the junction left unmatched. CDR3 nucleotide sequence: TGTGCCATCGCAAGCCGACAGGGGGCCTATGGCTACACCTTC. This gives the protein CAIASRQGAYGYTF.

The genes are TRBV4-3 and TRBJ2-1; 8 nucleotides agree with TRBD2. This CDR3 region has 17 residues. Per the germline V gene, CDR1 is LGHNA and CDR2 is YSLEER. Germline trimming cut 0 bases from V and 6 bases from J; bases unmatched to any gene: 10. The CDR3: CASSQDAPRLASNEQFF. In DNA form, the CDR3 reads TGCGCCAGCAGCCAAGATGCGCCGAGACTAGCGAGCAATGAGCAGTTCTTC.

The J gene is TRBJ2-2, the V gene TRBV19, with D maybe TRBD2 (6 bases). This CDR3 spans 13 amino acids. The V gene's germline CDR1 is LNHDA and CDR2 SQIVND (reference sequence). The CDR3 region has the DNA TGTGCGGTAGCGGAGACGAACACCGGGGAGCTGTTTTTT. This encodes CAVAETNTGELFF.

In its sample, this clone was seen once. The gene calls are TRBV29-1 and TRBJ1-2, with TRBD1 matching 8 bases. The CDR3 runs to 15 residues. With 5 bases clipped from V and 4 bases from J, the junction kept 12 bases outside the gene matches. Germline CDR1 reads SQVTM; CDR2 reads ANQGSEA. The CDR3: CSVSAGQGAVYGYTF. As DNA, the CDR3 is TGCAGCGTTTCTGCCGGGCAGGGGGCAGTCTATGGCTACACCTTC.

The V gene is TRBV5-1, the J gene TRBJ2-3, with 8 bases that match TRBD1. The CDR3 contains 15 residues. CDR1 is SGHRS, CDR2 YFSETQ, per germline. J lost 5 bases, V lost 4 bases, and 9 bases had no gene match. CDR3 sequence reads: CASSPGTGLLDTQYF. DNA for the CDR3: TGCGCCAGCAGCCCCGGGACAGGTTTACTAGATACGCAGTATTTT. Full variable domain (remainder filled in from reference TRBV5-1 and TRBJ2-3): KAGVTQTPRYLIKTRGQQVTLSCSPISGHRSVSWYQQTPGQGLQFLFEYFSETQRNKGNFPGRFSGRQFSNSRSEMNVSTLELGDSALYLCASSPGTGLLDTQYFGPGTRLTVL.

The genes are TRBV5-1 and TRBJ2-3; TRBD1 agrees at 7 bases. V shed 3 bases, J shed 1 base, and the junction held 2 bases outside the gene matches. This CDR3 has 14 residues. CDR1 is SGHRS, CDR2 YFSETQ, per germline. The chain's CDR3 is CASSSGQGTDTQYF. The DNA of the CDR3 is TGCGCCAGCAGCTCCGGACAGGGCACAGATACGCAGTATTTT.

The chain uses TRBV14 and TRBJ1-4; 7 bases fit TRBD1. Germline V lookup: CDR1 SGHDN, CDR2 FVKESK. The CDR3 has 16 residues. Trimming at V came to 3 bases and at J to 7 bases, leaving 11 bases not matched to a gene. The CDR3 region is CASSQGTTGVSEKLFF. The CDR3 DNA follows: TGTGCCAGCAGCCAGGGTACCACAGGGGTTTCTGAAAAACTGTTTTTT.

CDR3 sequence reads: CASSLWGGSSYEQYF. CDR3 bases: TGTGCCAGCAGCCTATGGGGGGGGAGCTCCTACGAGCAGTACTTC. The chain is built from TRBV6-5 and TRBJ2-7; 7 nucleotides match TRBD2. CDR1 MNHEY and CDR2 SVGAGI come from the germline V gene. The CDR3 runs to 15 residues. Unmatched junction bases numbered 8, after V lost 6 bases and J lost 0 bases.

The chain employs TRBV7-9 and TRBJ2-5; 7 positions agree with TRBD1. The CDR3 has 14 residues. The trim removed 4 bases at V and 4 bases at J, leaving 6 bases unmatched. Germline CDR1 reads SEHNR; CDR2 reads FQNEAQ (reference sequence). The CDR3 sequence is CASSSPTGAETQYF. In DNA form, the CDR3 reads TGTGCCAGCAGCTCACCTACAGGGGCAGAGACCCAGTACTTC.

The V gene is TRBV9, the J gene TRBJ1-1, with D possibly being TRBD1 (6 bases). This CDR3 is built from 14 residues. Trimming pared 1 base from V and 8 bases from J, leaving 15 bases between. CDR1 is SGDLS, CDR2 YYNGEE, per germline. The CDR3 DNA is TGTGCCAGCAGCGTACTGGACCGCCAGGGGGAAGCTTTCTTT. The encoded protein is CASSVLDRQGEAFF.

The gene calls are TRBV7-6 and TRBJ2-3; no firm D call. V was pared by 5 bases and J by 2 bases, with 17 bases between. The CDR3 runs to 16 residues. CDR1 is SGHVS, CDR2 FNYEAQ, per germline. CDR3 sequence: CASSLGSLGATDTQYF. DNA of the CDR3: TGTGCCAGCAGCCTAGGGTCGCTAGGAGCCACAGATACGCAGTATTTT.